Listed here are 29 T cell receptor beta chains from one sample, sequenced in a study of cytomegalovirus exposure and HLA in healthy donors. Data came from immunoSEQ multiplex PCR; TCRdb stores just in-frame clones and leaves some out. The repertoire includes over 150,000 clones, about 96% of them detected once, and roughly 1% sits in the top ten. Source material: PBMCs. These receptors all come from a woman in her late teens or twenties in good health and CMV-seronegative.

This clone was detected once. The V gene is TRBV4-2, the J gene TRBJ1-1; 10 bases map to TRBD1. The ends lost 2 bases at V and 3 bases at J; junction bases unmatched: 3. The CDR3 is 15 residues long. Germline V CDR1 and CDR2: LGHNA, YNFKEQ. The CDR3 nucleotides are TGTGCCAGCAGCCAAAGGGACAGGGGTTACACTGAAGCTTTCTTT. Residues: CASSQRDRGYTEAFF.

This sequence joins TRBV29-1 and TRBJ2-7; 9 bases are shared with TRBD2. V lost 1 base and J lost 1; bases outside the gene matches: 2. From germline, CDR1 is SQVTM and CDR2 ANQGSEA. This CDR3 spans 14 amino acids. CDR3: CSVEGLAGSYEQYF. The CDR3 bases are TGCAGCGTTGAAGGGCTAGCGGGGTCCTACGAGCAGTACTTC.

The chain recombines TRBV7-2 with TRBJ2-3; the match to TRBD2 covers 11 bases. J was trimmed by 2 bases and V by 5 bases; bases with no gene match: 9. Per germline, CDR1 SGHTA and CDR2 FQGNSA. The CDR3 is 17 amino acids. The CDR3 reads CASSPRLAGKDTDTQYF. The CDR3, as DNA: TGTGCCAGCAGCCCAAGACTAGCGGGGAAGGACACAGATACGCAGTATTTT.

This rearrangement joins TRBV19 to TRBJ1-1; D uncertain. CDR3 size: 14 residues. V was trimmed by 1 base and J by 1 base, leaving 7 bases between them. Germline CDR1 and CDR2: LNHDA and SQIVND (reference sequence). The CDR3 loop reads CASSIAVANTEAFF. The CDR3, as DNA: TGTGCCAGTAGTATAGCCGTAGCGAACACTGAAGCTTTCTTT.

The genes are TRBV27 and TRBJ1-1, with 7 positions matching TRBD1. Germline lookup yields CDR1 MNHEY and CDR2 SMNVEV (reference sequence). With 0 bases clipped from V and 4 bases from J, the junction kept 8 bases outside the gene matches. The CDR3 is 16 residues long. CDR3 nucleotide sequence: TGTGCCAGCAGTTTATCAGGCAGGGGGTTAAGCACTGAAGCTTTCTTT. This codes for CASSLSGRGLSTEAFF.

The chain carries TRBV9 and TRBJ2-1; a possible D gene is TRBD2 (6 bases). The CDR3 has 16 residues. Germline-derived CDR1 and CDR2 are SGDLS and YYNGEE. Between the trimmed V and J ends, which lost 0 bases and 3 bases, there was a span of 13 bases. CDR3 amino acids: CASSVGGIALYNEQFF. CDR3 nucleotides: TGTGCCAGCAGCGTAGGCGGGATCGCCCTCTACAATGAGCAGTTCTTC.

The rearrangement joins TRBV30 to TRBJ2-6; 8 bases agree with TRBD1. This CDR3 contains 17 residues. The ends lost 2 bases at V and 0 bases at J; junction bases unmatched: 6. Germline V gene data show CDR1 as GTSNPN and CDR2 as SVGIG (reference sequence). The CDR3 protein is CAWSPDRGDSGANVLTF. The CDR3 DNA reads TGTGCCTGGAGTCCCGACAGGGGCGACTCTGGGGCCAACGTCCTGACTTTC.

This chain joins TRBV9 and TRBJ1-2; D is possibly TRBD1 (6 bases). CDR1 SGDLS and CDR2 YYNGEE come from the germline V gene. The V end lost 0 bases, the J end lost 4 bases, and 13 bases lay between the germline ends. The CDR3 is 15 amino acids. The CDR3 loop is CASSVGGGGAYGYTF. The CDR3 coding sequence is TGTGCCAGCAGCGTAGGAGGGGGGGGCGCCTATGGCTACACCTTC. Using reference TRBV9 and TRBJ1-2 for the parts outside the CDR3, the full variable domain is DSGVTQTPKHLITATGQRVTLRCSPRSGDLSVYWYQQSLDQGLQFLIQYYNGEERAKGNILERFSAQQFPDLHSELNLSSLELGDSALYFCASSVGGGGAYGYTFGSGTRLTVV.

CDR3 sequence: CATKTGGPYNEQFF. The CDR3 coding sequence is TGTGCCACCAAGACAGGTGGGCCTTACAATGAGCAGTTCTTC. The chain couples TRBV5-4 to TRBJ2-1; tentatively, D is TRBD1 (6 bases). The germline V and J ends were trimmed by 9 bases and 4 bases, with 17 bases remaining between them. The CDR3 has 14 amino acids. Germline V gene sequence: CDR1 SGHNT, CDR2 YYREEE (reference sequence).

The V call is TRBV19, the J call TRBJ1-1; D is possibly TRBD1 (5 bases). Per germline, CDR1 LNHDA and CDR2 SQIVND (reference sequence). The CDR3 runs 18 residues. V gave up 5 bases and J gave up 1 base, with 23 bases separating them. In DNA, the CDR3 is TGTGCCAGTAGTCCCCTATTACAGGTCAACTCGCGGAACACTGAAGCTTTCTTT. Protein product: CASSPLLQVNSRNTEAFF.

In regard to this clone: The sample holds other DNA sequences that translate to the same CDR3. The gene calls are TRBV7-2 and TRBJ2-7; 8 bases fit TRBD1. Germline loops: CDR1 SGHTA, CDR2 FQGNSA. J was trimmed by 0 bases and V by 4 bases; bases with no gene match: 2. CDR3 length: 14 amino acids. The CDR3 bases are TGTGCCAGCAGCTCCGACAGGGGCTCCTACGAGCAGTACTTC. Its protein product is CASSSDRGSYEQYF.

This chain connects TRBV9 to TRBJ2-1, with TRBD2 matching 7 bases. There are 15 residues in the CDR3. Unmatched junction bases numbered 4, after V lost 0 bases and J lost 4 bases. The germline V gene has CDR1 SGDLS and CDR2 YYNGEE. CDR3 sequence: CASSVGGGVYNEQFF. For the CDR3, the DNA is TGTGCCAGCAGCGTAGGTGGGGGGGTTTACAATGAGCAGTTCTTC.

The rearrangement uses TRBV1 and TRBJ2-7; the D call TRBD1 from the table was never checked on the DNA. TRBV1 is a documented pseudogene. The CDR3 extends over 17 amino acids. The chain's CDR3 is CTSSQPSRGDRHYEQYF. CDR3 nucleotides: TGCACCAGCAGCCAACCCAGCAGGGGGGACAGACACTACGAGCAGTACTTC.

This chain connects TRBV29-1 to TRBJ1-2, with 8 bases lining up with TRBD1. The V and J ends lost 0 bases and 3 bases, in that order; junction bases with no gene match: 18. Germline CDR1 SQVTM, CDR2 ANQGSEA. CDR3 length: 19 residues. The CDR3 region is CSVEEERLATGGNHYGYTF. CDR3 coding DNA: TGCAGCGTTGAAGAGGAGAGGCTTGCTACAGGGGGGAACCACTATGGCTACACCTTC.

The chain couples TRBV5-4 to TRBJ2-5, with TRBD1 matching over 10 bases. The end of the DNA is better explained by TRBJ2-7, so the J call may be wrong. Germline V gene lookup returns CDR1 SGHNT and CDR2 YYREEE (reference sequence). There are 14 residues in the CDR3. CDR3 nucleotide sequence: TGTGCCAGCAGGCCCGGGACAGGGGCCTACGAGCAGTACTTC. Translated: CASRPGTGAYEQYF.

The rearrangement joins TRBV9 to TRBJ2-3; 10 bases map to TRBD2. CDR3 size: 16 residues. The V segment lost 0 bases and the J segment 1 base; nucleotides outside the gene matches: 2. Germline V CDR1 and CDR2: SGDLS, YYNGEE. The CDR3 nucleotides are TGTGCCAGCAGCGTAGGGCTAGCGGGGGGCACAGATACGCAGTATTTT. Protein: CASSVGLAGGTDTQYF.

The rearrangement links TRBV13 to TRBJ2-7; D is possibly TRBD1 (6 bases). V was clipped by 3 bases and J by 5 bases, with 14 bases between them. Germline V gives CDR1 PRHDT, CDR2 FYEKMQ (reference sequence). The CDR3 spans 14 residues. This CDR3 is CASSFKQGIHEQYF. CDR3 bases: TGTGCCAGCAGCTTCAAGCAGGGGATCCACGAGCAGTACTTC.

This chain uses TRBV25-1 with TRBJ1-5; D perhaps matches TRBD1 (5 bases). The V and J ends lost 11 bases and 4 bases respectively, with 18 bases between them. This CDR3 has 14 residues. Germline CDR1 MGHDK, CDR2 SYGVNS. The CDR3 sequence: CAATGQDMNQPQHF. CDR3 coding DNA: TGTGCCGCTACCGGGCAGGACATGAATCAGCCCCAGCATTTT.

The chain carries TRBV10-3 and TRBJ2-3, with D unresolved. Looked up from germline, CDR1 is ENHRY and CDR2 is SYGVKD. There are 13 residues in the CDR3. Between the trimmed V and J ends, which lost 5 bases and 2 bases, there was a span of 8 bases. As DNA, the CDR3 is TGTGCCATCAGTCCTGGCCACACAGATACGCAGTATTTT. This encodes CAISPGHTDTQYF.

This chain connects TRBV5-1 to TRBJ1-6, with 9 bases identical to TRBD1. Germline CDR1 reads SGHRS; CDR2 reads YFSETQ. This CDR3 contains 16 residues. The junction had 7 bases not matched to a gene; V was cut back by 4 bases and J by 5 bases. The CDR3 sequence is CASSPQGALNNSPLHF. CDR3 nucleotides: TGCGCCAGCAGCCCACAGGGGGCCCTGAATAATTCACCCCTCCACTTT.

This sequence joins TRBV4-1 and TRBJ1-1; D perhaps matches TRBD1 (5 bases). The CDR3 totals 14 residues. CDR1 and CDR2 from the germline V gene are MGHRA and YSYEKL. V was trimmed by 2 bases and J by 4 bases, leaving 11 bases between them. CDR3 sequence (DNA): TGCGCCAGCAGCCAACAGGGCCAAGGCACTGAAGCTTTCTTT. It specifies CASSQQGQGTEAFF.

Of note for this clone: The junction departs from the called germline gene at one end, perhaps through a read error. The rearrangement joins TRBV7-2 to TRBJ2-7; 10 bases match TRBD1. The CDR3 spans 12 residues. Germline V gene lookup returns CDR1 SGHTA and CDR2 FQGNSA. For the CDR3, the DNA is TGTGCCAGCAGCCTCCTGACAGGGGGCCTACTCTTC. Protein sequence: CASSLLTGGLLF.

Only one count was recorded for this clone. J is TRBJ2-1 and V is TRBV9; TRBD2 is a possible D gene (6 bases). The CDR3 sequence is 18 residues long. Germline V gene data show CDR1 as SGDLS and CDR2 as YYNGEE. V was cut by 1 base and J by 8 bases, with 25 bases left in between. This CDR3 reads CASSVRRGAVSGFDEQFF. The DNA for the CDR3 is TGTGCCAGCAGCGTACGGCGCGGGGCGGTTTCGGGTTTCGATGAGCAGTTCTTC.

V is TRBV18 and J is TRBJ1-5; 8 nucleotides line up with TRBD1. CDR1 is KGHSH and CDR2 is LQKENI in the germline V gene. With 4 bases clipped from V and 1 base from J, the junction kept 6 bases outside the gene matches. This CDR3 has 16 residues. The CDR3 nucleotides read TGTGCCAGCTCACGGACAGGGCCGACGAGCAATCAGCCCCAGCATTTT. Translating it yields CASSRTGPTSNQPQHF.

The chain employs TRBV14 and TRBJ2-7; 9 bases are a match to TRBD2. V shed 8 bases, J shed 3 bases, and the junction held 8 bases outside the gene matches. The CDR3 covers 14 residues. Germline lookup yields CDR1 SGHDN and CDR2 FVKESK. The CDR3 loop is CASAHLSGGYEQYF. The CDR3 nucleotides read TGTGCCAGCGCCCATCTTAGCGGGGGCTACGAGCAGTACTTC.

The chain has TRBV14 and TRBJ2-6, with D tentatively TRBD2 (6 bases). The CDR3 has 16 residues. V was pared by 1 base and J by 5 bases, with 12 bases between. CDR1 is SGHDN and CDR2 is FVKESK in the germline V gene. The CDR3 sequence: CASSQVIGSWANVLTF. CDR3 bases: TGTGCCAGCAGCCAAGTCATCGGGAGCTGGGCCAACGTCCTGACTTTC.

This chain uses TRBV23-1 with TRBJ2-7; 11 positions match TRBD1. TRBV23-1 is placed among ORFs of uncertain function. J gave up 12 bases and V 6 bases, and 10 bases lay outside the gene matches. The CDR3 is 13 amino acids. The CDR3 DNA sequence: TGCGCCAGCAGAGGGACAGGGGGGGACGATCCGTACTTC. It encodes CASRGTGGDDPYF.

This chain joins TRBV6-1 and TRBJ1-5; 7 bases agree with TRBD1. The germline gives CDR1 MNHNS, CDR2 SASEGT. V trimming: 8 bases; J trimming: 3 bases; junction bases outside the gene matches: 10. There are 15 residues in the CDR3. Here the CDR3 DNA reads TGTGCCAGCCTCCATGGGACAGCCATCAATCAGCCCCAGCATTTT. This gives the protein CASLHGTAINQPQHF.

V usage is TRBV5-1 and J usage is TRBJ2-5; 7 nucleotides align to TRBD2. The CDR3 spans 14 residues. After removal of 4 bases from V and 5 bases from J, the junction contained 8 bases not matched to a gene. CDR1 and CDR2 (germline): SGHRS, YFSETQ. The CDR3 DNA sequence: TGCGCCAGCAGCAGCGCGGGGGACGTGGAGACCCAGTACTTC. Its protein is CASSSAGDVETQYF.